A single sample gave rise to the 28 T cell receptor beta chains below, sequenced in a study of blood T cell repertoires in COVID-19. TCRdb keeps only in-frame clones here, not all; method: immunoSEQ multiplex PCR. In the table there are fewer than 700,000 clones, 70% to 90% of which are singletons. Sequenced: peripheral blood. These receptors all come from a woman between 50 and 59 years old with COVID-19, enrolled during active disease.

The J gene is TRBJ2-3, the V gene TRBV5-1, with no clear D. Trimming cost V 0 bases and J 0 bases, with 5 bases left between them. This CDR3 region has 14 residues. The germline V gene encodes CDR1 SGHRS and CDR2 YFSETQ. The CDR3 coding sequence is TGCGCCAGCAGCTTGGGGGCTAGCACAGATACGCAGTATTTT. Translation gives CASSLGASTDTQYF.

This clone occurred once. The genes are TRBV9 and TRBJ2-3, with 8 bases matching TRBD2. The CDR3 spans 16 residues. With V trimmed by 4 bases and J by 6 bases, 13 bases remained unmatched. CDR1 and CDR2 from the germline V gene are SGDLS and YYNGEE. The CDR3 DNA reads TGTGCCAGCAGCCCCCGGGGGGGCGGGTCGACGGATACGCAGTATTTT. Protein: CASSPRGGGSTDTQYF.

The rearrangement joins TRBV4-1 to TRBJ1-1; 8 bases are a match to TRBD1. CDR1 and CDR2 from the germline V gene are MGHRA and YSYEKL. V trimming: 0 bases; J trimming: 4 bases; junction bases outside the gene matches: 7. The length of the CDR3 is 16 residues. CDR3 nucleotides: TGCGCCAGCAGCCAAGATAGGACAGGGAGGGGCACTGAAGCTTTCTTT. It codes for CASSQDRTGRGTEAFF.

The chain employs TRBV4-2 and TRBJ1-3, with D possibly TRBD1 on 6 matching bases. This CDR3 is 15 amino acids long. Germline assignment: CDR1 LGHNA and CDR2 YNFKEQ. V lost 0 bases to trimming and J lost 5 bases, with 11 bases between them. DNA of the CDR3: TGTGCCAGCAGCCAAGAGGTACAGGGAAGAAACACCATATATTTT. It encodes CASSQEVQGRNTIYF.

The V and J genes are TRBV24-1 and TRBJ1-2; weak D call: TRBD1 (5 bases). Germline-derived CDR1 and CDR2 are KGHDR and SFDVKD. The CDR3 is 13 residues long. Trimming left V 3 bases short and J 8 bases short, with 12 bases between. In DNA form, the CDR3 reads TGTGCCACCAGTGATGGGTGGGGCATAGGCTACACCTTC. This encodes CATSDGWGIGYTF.

The CDR3: CASSDPRGQTNYGYTF. CDR3 coding DNA: TGTGCCAGTTCCGATCCCCGCGGACAGACTAACTATGGCTACACCTTC. The chain is built from TRBV19 and TRBJ1-2, with TRBD1 as a possible D gene (6 bases). CDR3 length: 16 residues. The ends were cut back, 8 bases at V and 0 bases at J, with 19 bases in the middle. Germline V gene lookup returns CDR1 LNHDA and CDR2 SQIVND (reference sequence).

The chain uses TRBV21-1 and TRBJ1-5; the table gives TRBD1 as D, unverified against the DNA. TRBV21-1 is labeled a pseudogene. The CDR3 runs 13 residues. The CDR3 coding sequence is TGTGCCAGCAGCGGGCCCAGGGGTCAGCCCCAGCATTTT. Translation gives CASSGPRGQPQHF.

This chain uses TRBV18 with TRBJ1-2, with 8 nucleotides matching TRBD1. Per the germline V gene, CDR1 is KGHSH and CDR2 is LQKENI. The CDR3 runs 14 residues. Trimming cost V 3 bases and J 2 bases; bases outside gene matches: 2. This chain's CDR3 is CASSPGQENYGYTF. The CDR3 DNA reads TGTGCCAGCTCACCGGGACAGGAAAACTATGGCTACACCTTC.

The V call is TRBV3-1 (or the pseudogene TRBV3-2), the J call TRBJ1-2; 9 bases line up with TRBD1. This CDR3 has 11 amino acids. The germline gives CDR1 LGHDT, CDR2 YNNKEL (reference sequence). The V gene end was trimmed by 5 bases and the J gene end by 8 bases; junction bases not matched to a gene: 0. The CDR3 here is CASSTGGGYTF. DNA for the CDR3: TGTGCCAGCAGCACAGGGGGCGGCTACACCTTC.

This clone was seen a handful of times. The V gene is TRBV2, the J gene TRBJ1-2; D is unclear. The CDR3 is 13 residues long. In germline, CDR1 is SNHLY, CDR2 FYNNEI. With 1 base removed from V and 13 bases from J, the gap between germline ends came to 16 bases. The CDR3 here is CASSEGGTPPGTF. The DNA of the CDR3 is TGTGCCAGCAGTGAAGGAGGAACACCCCCTGGCACCTTC.

V usage is TRBV12-3 or TRBV12-4 and J usage is TRBJ1-2, with D unresolved. Trimming removed 3 bases from V and 8 bases from J, with 13 bases in between. The CDR3 runs to 13 residues. CDR3 nucleotide sequence: TGTGCCAGCAGTTTCGGCACGTCGGGAGGCTACACCTTC. It translates to CASSFGTSGGYTF.

The rearrangement uses TRBV9 and TRBJ1-1; D is possibly TRBD1 (5 bases). CDR3 length: 15 amino acids. CDR1 and CDR2 from the germline V gene are SGDLS and YYNGEE. Deletions cut 0 bases from V and 3 bases from J, with 12 bases between. DNA for the CDR3: TGTGCCAGCAGCGTAGGCGGCCGGGGGGACACTGAAGCTTTCTTT. Translated, it gives CASSVGGRGDTEAFF.

This clone was picked up one time. The chain carries TRBV21-1 and TRBJ2-3; the table's D call TRBD1 went unverified against the DNA. TRBV21-1 is a pseudogene. CDR3 size: 17 residues. DNA of the CDR3: TGTGCCAGCAGCCTTCTTGGGACATGTTGGGGAGTAGATACGCAGTATTTT. This translates into CASSLLGTCWGVDTQYF.

V usage is TRBV30 and J usage is TRBJ1-2; D is undetermined. Germline values: CDR1 GTSNPN, CDR2 SVGIG (reference sequence). The germline V and J ends were trimmed by 2 bases and 2 bases, with 18 bases remaining between them. This CDR3 spans 16 amino acids. This CDR3 is CAWSTTSSSYNYGYTF. The CDR3, as DNA: TGTGCCTGGAGTACAACGTCCTCTTCTTACAACTATGGCTACACCTTC.

The chain recombines TRBV21-1 with TRBJ2-7; the D call in the table, TRBD2, was not verified against the DNA. TRBV21-1 is flagged as a pseudogene. The CDR3 contains 15 residues. CDR3 nucleotide sequence: TGTGCCAGCGTGGAGGGGCCGCTTTACTCCTACGAGCAGTACTTC. Its protein is CASVEGPLYSYEQYF.

The chain carries TRBV7-9 and TRBJ2-1; 14 bases map to TRBD2. There are 15 residues in the CDR3. Germline V CDR1 and CDR2: SEHNR, FQNEAQ (reference sequence). J lost 7 bases, V lost 5 bases, and 4 bases had no gene match. CDR3 in amino acids: CASSNGLAGGNEQFF. The CDR3 region has the DNA TGTGCCAGCAGCAACGGACTAGCGGGGGGAAATGAGCAGTTCTTC.

This clone was recorded once. The chain has TRBV7-9 and TRBJ1-6, with D unresolved. CDR1 is SEHNR, CDR2 FQNEAQ, per germline (reference sequence). The CDR3 is made up of 13 amino acids. V was trimmed by 5 bases and J by 14 bases, leaving 16 bases between them. The CDR3 is CASSPPYRVALHF. In DNA, the CDR3 is TGTGCCAGCAGCCCCCCTTACCGGGTGGCCCTCCACTTT.

The V gene is TRBV3-1 (or the pseudogene TRBV3-2), the J gene TRBJ2-7; the match to TRBD1 covers 10 bases. CDR1 and CDR2 (germline): LGHDT, YNNKEL (reference sequence). Trimming cost V 4 bases and J 5 bases; bases outside gene matches: 8. The CDR3 is 15 amino acids. The CDR3 nucleotides are TGTGCCAGCAGCCCTTTCGGGACAGGGGCTAACGAGCAGTACTTC. Its translation: CASSPFGTGANEQYF.

The CDR3 loop is CASSPWGQSYNEQFF. CDR3 nucleotides: TGTGCCAGCAGCCCTTGGGGGCAATCCTACAATGAGCAGTTCTTC. The chain couples TRBV9 to TRBJ2-1, with D maybe TRBD1 (6 bases). V was trimmed by 4 bases and J by 1 base, leaving 12 bases between them. Germline loops: CDR1 SGDLS, CDR2 YYNGEE. The CDR3 is 15 amino acids.

The V gene is TRBV13, the J gene TRBJ2-3, with D hard to call. This CDR3 is built from 12 residues. Germline assignment: CDR1 PRHDT and CDR2 FYEKMQ (reference sequence). The V end was cut by 5 bases, the J end by 2 bases, with 5 bases between. The CDR3 loop is CASSPHTDTQYF. CDR3 nucleotide sequence: TGTGCCAGCAGCCCACACACAGATACGCAGTATTTT. Full variable domain (missing parts from reference TRBV13 and TRBJ2-3): AAGVIQSPRHLIKEKRETATLKCYPIPRHDTVYWYQQGPGQDPQFLISFYEKMQSDKGSIPDRFSAQQFSDYHSELNMSSLELGDSALYFCASSPHTDTQYFGPGTRLTVL.

The chain has TRBV5-5 and TRBJ2-3, with 8 bases identical to TRBD2. CDR3 size: 20 residues. Germline values: CDR1 SGHKS, CDR2 YYEKEE (reference sequence). The ends lost 4 bases at V and 0 bases at J; junction bases unmatched: 19. The CDR3 DNA reads as TGTGCCAGCAGCCCAACTCACGGGAGCGGGGGCCCCTATAGCACAGATACGCAGTATTTT. Translating gives CASSPTHGSGGPYSTDTQYF.

The genes are TRBV2 and TRBJ1-1; D gene unclear. Germline assignment: CDR1 SNHLY and CDR2 FYNNEI. The CDR3 has 13 amino acids. V lost 4 bases to trimming and J lost 4 bases, with 10 bases between them. CDR3 amino acids: CASSVGLSTEAFF. CDR3 bases: TGTGCCAGCAGTGTTGGACTAAGCACTGAAGCTTTCTTT.

As DNA, the CDR3 is TGTGCCACCAGTGATTACCCCCGGGGTAGCGGGGGGTTAAATGAGCAGTTCTTC. This sequence encodes CATSDYPRGSGGLNEQFF. The chain has TRBV24-1 and TRBJ2-1; 10 nucleotides agree with TRBD2. The V segment lost 2 bases and the J segment 7 bases; nucleotides outside the gene matches: 13. The CDR3 runs to 18 residues. CDR1 and CDR2 from the germline V gene are KGHDR and SFDVKD.

The genes are TRBV7-8 and TRBJ1-6, with D unclear. CDR1 is SGHVS, CDR2 FQNEAQ, per germline. The CDR3 loop spans 15 amino acids. The V gene lost 5 bases and the J gene lost 1 base, with 9 bases spanning the gap. CDR3 region: CASSPRDSYNSPLHF. The CDR3 coding sequence is TGTGCCAGCAGCCCGAGGGATTCCTATAATTCACCCCTCCACTTT. Drawing the rest from reference TRBV7-8 and TRBJ1-6, the complete variable domain is GAGVSQSPRYKVAKRGQDVALRCDPISGHVSLFWYQQALGQGPEFLTYFQNEAQLDKSGLPSDRFFAERPEGSVSTLKIQRTQQEDSAVYLCASSPRDSYNSPLHFGNGTRLTVT.

The genes are TRBV6-1 and TRBJ2-7; 7 bases agree with TRBD1. With V trimmed by 0 bases and J by 2 bases, 7 bases remained unmatched. Per germline, CDR1 MNHNS and CDR2 SASEGT. The CDR3 runs to 16 residues. CDR3 DNA: TGTGCCAGCAGTGAAGCGTGGGGACAGCACACCTACGAGCAGTACTTC. This codes for CASSEAWGQHTYEQYF.

This clone has more than one count but fewer than ten. CDR3 DNA sequence: TGTGCCAGCAGCCAAGATTTGTGGCGGGACCCTACCGGGGAGCTGTTTTTT. Encoded protein: CASSQDLWRDPTGELFF. The V gene is TRBV3-1 (or the pseudogene TRBV3-2), the J gene TRBJ2-2, with D maybe TRBD2 (6 bases). CDR3 size: 17 residues. V was pared by 0 bases and J by 5 bases, with 16 bases between. Germline CDR1 is LGHDT and CDR2 is YNNKEL (reference sequence).

This clone was observed a few times. CDR3 bases: TGTGCCAGCAGCTTAGAGATGGACAGCACTGAAGCTTTCTTT. It is translated as CASSLEMDSTEAFF. The gene calls are TRBV7-2 and TRBJ1-1; possibly TRBD1 for D (6 bases). Trimming pared 1 base from V and 4 bases from J, leaving 10 bases between. CDR3 length: 14 residues. Germline loops: CDR1 SGHTA, CDR2 FQGNSA.

V is TRBV6-5 and J is TRBJ2-5; 9 positions agree with TRBD2. The CDR3 has 13 residues. Germline V gives CDR1 MNHEY, CDR2 SVGAGI. The V and J ends lost 7 bases and 5 bases, in that order; junction bases with no gene match: 5. The DNA of the CDR3 is TGTGCCAGCAAGGCTAGCGGGGTGGAGACCCAGTACTTC. Its protein product is CASKASGVETQYF.